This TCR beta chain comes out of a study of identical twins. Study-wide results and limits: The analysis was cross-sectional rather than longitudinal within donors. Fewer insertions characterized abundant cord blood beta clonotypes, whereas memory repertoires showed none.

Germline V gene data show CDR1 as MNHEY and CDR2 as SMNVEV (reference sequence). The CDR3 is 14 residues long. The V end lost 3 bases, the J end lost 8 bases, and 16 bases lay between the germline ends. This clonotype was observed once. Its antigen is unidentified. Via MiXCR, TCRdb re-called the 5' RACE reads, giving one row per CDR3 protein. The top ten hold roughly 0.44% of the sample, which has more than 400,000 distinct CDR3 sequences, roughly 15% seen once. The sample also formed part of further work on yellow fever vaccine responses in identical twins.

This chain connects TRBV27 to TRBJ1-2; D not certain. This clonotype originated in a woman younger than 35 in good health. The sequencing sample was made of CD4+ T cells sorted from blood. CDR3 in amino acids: CASSFVPFGGGYTF. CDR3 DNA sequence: TGTGCCAGCAGTTTCGTGCCGTTCGGAGGGGGCTACACCTTC.